Described below is a single TCR beta chain sequence and its context. Antigen: not known. The CDR3 regions of TCR beta were amplified from RNA transcripts. During a first-round RT-PCR of the TCR CDR3, the HTBI primer set was used. TCRdb analysed the multiplex PCR reads with MiXCR anew, one entry per CDR3 protein. In the table there are roughly 180,000 distinct CDR3 sequences, around 8.9% of which are singletons. The data originate from a study of T cells in Graves' hyperthyroidism and ophthalmopathy. Points from the study as a whole: By a 13 V-J model, ophthalmopathy was set apart from stable hyperthyroidism. Among clonotypes expanded in thyroid above 0.001, most were also found in blood.

Diagnostic assessment was based on clinical symptoms, serum thyroxine and TRAb, thyroid ultrasound and orbital computed tomography. Blood sampling occurred at first hyperthyroidism diagnosis, ahead of any ophthalmopathy symptoms. The V end lost 8 bases, the J end lost 1 base, and 8 bases lay between the germline ends. The CDR3 runs 12 residues. The germline V gene encodes CDR1 MNHEY and CDR2 SMNVEV (reference sequence). The chain has TRBV27 and TRBJ1-1; D is ambiguous. This sequence originates from a woman younger than 35 with Graves' hyperthyroidism that later progressed to Graves' ophthalmopathy. The sequenced sample was blood. The CDR3 nucleotides are TGTGCCAGCCGGGAGGGGAACACTGAAGCTTTCTTT. Residues: CASREGNTEAFF.